This is a list of T cell receptor beta chains from one sample in a study of vaccination effects on CD4 cells after COVID-19. The assay was immunoSEQ multiplex PCR, and TCRdb's table has in-frame clones only and misses some. The sample shows about 55,000 clones, roughly 70% of them seen only once. No antigens are known for them. Specimen: CD4+ T cells from PBMCs cultured with SARS-CoV-2 spike peptides, collected before COVID-19 vaccination. Source of these receptors: a human donor who received a COVID-19 vaccine. The CDR3 runs from the conserved cysteine through the conserved F or W. Fields, in order: J gene, D gene, V gene, clone size, CDR3 DNA, CDR3 protein. D genes are given only for firm matches. Only part of the rows carry a size: once, few, many, or a class if the clone is expanded.

>TRBJ1-5|NA|TRBV5-5|NA
TGTGCCAGCAGCTGGACTTGGGGATCCAATCAGCCCCAGCATTTT
CASSWTWGSNQPQHF
>TRBJ1-4|TRBD1|TRBV7-2|few
TGTGCCAGCAGCTTCAGGGGGGAAAAACTGTTTTTT
CASSFRGEKLFF
>TRBJ2-5|TRBD1|TRBV27|NA
TGTGCCAGCAGTCCAGGGACAGGGAAGTATGGGACCCAGTACTTC
CASSPGTGKYGTQYF
>TRBJ1-2|NA|TRBV7-9|NA
TGTGCCAGCAGCTCGGGACGGGGAGAAGGCTACACCTTC
CASSSGRGEGYTF
>TRBJ1-2|NA|TRBV12-3/TRBV12-4|NA
TGTGCCAGCAGCATCGACAGCACCTATGGCTACACCTTC
CASSIDSTYGYTF
>TRBJ1-5|NA|TRBV10-3|NA
TGTGCCATCAGTGAGTCAGTTAGGGGTCAGCCCCAGCATTTT
CAISESVRGQPQHF
>TRBJ2-6|NA|TRBV28|NA
TGTGCCAGCACCAGGTCTGGGGCCAACGTCCTGACTTTC
CASTRSGANVLTF
>TRBJ2-3|NA|TRBV7-2|NA
TGTGCCAGCAGCGTGTTCCCCCAGGATACGCAGTATTTT
CASSVFPQDTQYF
>TRBJ1-6|TRBD1|TRBV3-1/TRBV3-2|NA
TGTGCCAGCAGCCCCGGGACAGGGTATAATTCACCCCTCCACTTT
CASSPGTGYNSPLHF
>TRBJ2-5|TRBD1|TRBV9|NA
TGTGCCAGCAGCGCCGGACAGGGTGGGGAGACCCAGTACTTC
CASSAGQGGETQYF
>TRBJ1-1|NA|TRBV19|few
TGTGCCAGTAGTAAGCAGAGCTCAATGAACACTGAAGCTTTCTTT
CASSKQSSMNTEAFF
>TRBJ1-5|NA|TRBV7-2|NA
TGTGCCAGCAGCTTAGTAACAGGTTCTTATCAGCCCCAGCATTTT
CASSLVTGSYQPQHF
>TRBJ2-1|TRBD2|TRBV19|few
TGTGCCAGTAGTATCCTAGCGGGAGGGACCAATGAGCAGTTCTTC
CASSILAGGTNEQFF
>TRBJ2-7|TRBD2|TRBV7-6|NA
TGTGCCAGCAGCTTAGCTCTAGCGGGACCTGGCGAGCAGTACTTC
CASSLALAGPGEQYF
>TRBJ2-1|TRBD2|TRBV5-4|NA
TGTGCCAGCAGCTTAAGTCTAGCGGGACCCAACGAGCAGTTCTTC
CASSLSLAGPNEQFF
>TRBJ2-1|TRBD2|TRBV6-6|NA
TGTGCCAGCAGGCGCCTGACTAGCGGGGCCAATGAGCAGTTCTTC
CASRRLTSGANEQFF
>TRBJ2-1|TRBD2|TRBV7-3|NA
TGTGCCAGCAGCTTATATCCTAGCGGGGGGTTAAAAAATGAGCAGTTCTTC
CASSLYPSGGLKNEQFF
>TRBJ2-1|TRBD2|TRBV5-1|NA
TGCGCCAGCAGCTTCCGGGGGGGCAATGAGCAGTTCTTC
CASSFRGGNEQFF
>TRBJ1-4|NA|TRBV6-5|NA
TGTGCCAGCAGTCGGGGACGGCTAAATGAAAAACTGTTTTTT
CASSRGRLNEKLFF
>TRBJ2-3|TRBD2|TRBV4-1|NA
TGCGCCAGCAGCCAAGATCGGCTAGCGGGCACAGATACGCAGTATTTT
CASSQDRLAGTDTQYF
>TRBJ2-7|NA|TRBV28|NA
TGTGCCAGCAGTTTTAGCGGTCGGAGAAAATACGAGCAGTACTTC
CASSFSGRRKYEQYF
>TRBJ2-1|NA|TRBV10-3|NA
TGTGCCACCGACAGTGGTGCTGAGCAGTTCTTC
CATDSGAEQFF
>TRBJ2-5|NA|TRBV29-1|NA
TGCAGCGTGATTCCCGGGACTTGGGTCGGCGAGACCCAGTACTTC
CSVIPGTWVGETQYF
>TRBJ2-1|NA|TRBV21-1|NA
TGTGCCAGCAGCAAAAGGCCCCTAGCGTTACGGGGGGTCAATGAGCAGTTCTTC
CASSKRPLALRGVNEQFF
>TRBJ2-3|NA|TRBV12-3/TRBV12-4|NA
TGTGCCAGCAGGGGGGGCACAGATACGCAGTATTTT
CASRGGTDTQYF
>TRBJ2-7|NA|TRBV7-3|NA
TGTGCCAGCAGCTTAAACGGCGGAAGCTCCTACGAGCAGTACTTC
CASSLNGGSSYEQYF
>TRBJ1-4|NA|TRBV7-9|NA
TGTGCCAGCAGCTTCATTGTGGGGGTCAATGAAAAACTGTTTTTT
CASSFIVGVNEKLFF
>TRBJ2-7|TRBD1|TRBV5-1|NA
TGCGCCAGCAGCACAGGGGAAGCCTCCTACGAGCAGTACTTC
CASSTGEASYEQYF
>TRBJ1-3|NA|TRBV7-3|few
TGTGCCAGCAGCTCGGACCCCTCTGGAAACACCATATATTTT
CASSSDPSGNTIYF
>TRBJ2-3|TRBD2|TRBV5-4|NA
TGTGCCAGCAGTTCCCCCTCTAGCGGCCCCACAGATACGCAGTATTTT
CASSSPSSGPTDTQYF
>TRBJ1-2|NA|TRBV2|NA
TGTGCCAGCAGCCCCTGGGGGACACGCTATGGCTACACCTTC
CASSPWGTRYGYTF
>TRBJ2-2|TRBD2|TRBV28|NA
TGTGCCAGCAGTTTAGGGCTAGCGGGCACCGGGGAGCTGTTTTTT
CASSLGLAGTGELFF
>TRBJ2-7|NA|TRBV16|NA
TGTGCCAGCAGCCAATCGAGGGAGTCCGAGCAGTACTTC
CASSQSRESEQYF
>TRBJ2-1|TRBD2|TRBV24-1|NA
TGTGCCACCGGTGGGACTACCCGTATCAATGAGCAGTTCTTC
CATGGTTRINEQFF
>TRBJ2-6|NA|TRBV5-8|NA
TGTGCCAGCAGCTCGGGCGGAGGATCTGGGGCCAACGTCCTGACTTTC
CASSSGGGSGANVLTF
>TRBJ1-2|TRBD1|TRBV7-2|NA
TGTGCCAGCAGCTTAGCCGCAGGACAGGTCTATGGCTACACCTTC
CASSLAAGQVYGYTF
>TRBJ2-3|TRBD1|TRBV5-1|NA
TGCGCCAGCATACCCGGGACAGGGGGATTAGATACGCAGTATTTT
CASIPGTGGLDTQYF
>TRBJ2-1|NA|TRBV5-1|NA
TGCGCCAGCAGCTTGGGGCAGGTCGCCTACAATGAGCAGTTCTTC
CASSLGQVAYNEQFF
>TRBJ2-5|NA|TRBV6-5|NA
TGTGCCAGCAGCTCTCCCGCGGGGACCCAGTACTTC
CASSSPAGTQYF
>TRBJ2-7|NA|TRBV30|NA
TGTGCCTGGAGCGCCGGTCCGGGGCTCTACGAGCAGTACTTC
CAWSAGPGLYEQYF
>TRBJ2-3|NA|TRBV20-1|NA
TGCAGTGCTTGTGGACTGTCTAGCACAGATACGCAGTATTTT
CSACGLSSTDTQYF
>TRBJ2-1|NA|TRBV2|NA
TGTGCCAGCAGTGTGGAGCCCCAGCAGTTCTTC
CASSVEPQQFF
>TRBJ1-1|NA|TRBV6-1|NA
TGTGCCAGCAGTGAAGCAGTTTCGAACACTGAAGCTTTCTTT
CASSEAVSNTEAFF
>TRBJ1-3|NA|TRBV2|few
TGTGCCAGCAGTGAGTCCCCCAATGTAGGAAACACCATATATTTT
CASSESPNVGNTIYF
>TRBJ1-5|NA|TRBV7-8|NA
TGTGCCAGCAGCTTAGGTTCGAGAAGGCATAGCAATCAGCCCCAGCATTTT
CASSLGSRRHSNQPQHF
>TRBJ2-5|TRBD2|TRBV4-3|NA
TGCGCCAGCAGCCAAGTGGCGGGGGGAGGGGAGACCCAGTACTTC
CASSQVAGGGETQYF
>TRBJ1-2|TRBD1|TRBV4-2|NA
TGTGCCAGCAGCCAAGATTCAGGGGGACGTGGCTACACCTTC
CASSQDSGGRGYTF
>TRBJ1-4|TRBD1|TRBV5-5|NA
TGTGCCAGCACCCCAGGGGGGACAGGGGAAAAACTGTTTTTT
CASTPGGTGEKLFF
>TRBJ2-7|TRBD2|TRBV28|once
TGTGCCAGCAGTTCCCGGACTAGCGGGAGTAGGTACGAGCAGTACTTC
CASSSRTSGSRYEQYF
>TRBJ2-1|TRBD2|TRBV7-3|once
TGTGCCAGCAGCTTAGGTCCTAGCGGGGGGGCGAGTCGCTCCTACAATGAGCAGTTCTTC
CASSLGPSGGASRSYNEQFF
>TRBJ2-2|TRBD1|TRBV6-2/TRBV6-3|NA
TGTGCCAGCAGTTACTCGGCCAGGGGGACAGGGGAGCTGTTTTTT
CASSYSARGTGELFF
>TRBJ1-3|NA|TRBV28|NA
TGTGCCAGCAGTACCTCCTACCCCAGAAGAAACACCATATATTTT
CASSTSYPRRNTIYF
>TRBJ2-1|NA|TRBV2|NA
TGTGCCAGCAGTGGGATGAGCTCCTACAATGAGCAGTTCTTC
CASSGMSSYNEQFF
>TRBJ2-3|TRBD2|TRBV6-6|many
TGTGCCAGCAGTCCCGGACTAGCGTCAGATACGCAGTATTTT
CASSPGLASDTQYF
>TRBJ1-1|TRBD1|TRBV6-5|NA
TGTGCCTGCCTGCGGGACAGTACTGGTCGGACTGAAGCTTTCTTT
CACLRDSTGRTEAFF
>TRBJ2-1|TRBD2|TRBV19|NA
TGTGCCAGTAGTGTCACTAGCGGGAGAGGCAATGAGCAGTTCTTC
CASSVTSGRGNEQFF